The following is a T cell receptor beta chain sequence with its context. The antigen is undetermined. TCRdb passed the reads through MiXCR, listing each CDR3 protein once. The sample has fewer than 850,000 distinct CDR3 sequences; roughly 28% are singletons. The sample originates from a study of T cell repertoires in cytomegalovirus infection. For the study at large: Public TCR beta signatures were indicative of both CMV infection and a matching HLA type.

Germline lookup yields CDR1 MNHEY and CDR2 SVGAGI. The CDR3 has 14 residues. V was shortened by 2 bases and J by 4 bases, with 9 bases between the two germline ends. The chain carries TRBV6-5 and TRBJ1-3; D may be TRBD1 (5 bases). Sequences were derived from cultured CD8+ T cells from PBMCs, sampled from culture after CMV antigen stimulation. The TCR comes from a human donor in good health (CMV status not recorded). Some clones in this sample may be carry-over from other donors' samples. CDR3 sequence reads: CASSYDGGGNTIYF. The CDR3 DNA sequence: TGTGCCAGCAGTTACGACGGGGGAGGAAACACCATATATTTT.